Below, 8 T cell receptor beta chains from the same sample are listed, as sequenced in a study of blood T cells in healthy people across ages. Combining a sample-barcoded 5' primer with a J-beta primer mix, a second PCR ran for about 7 to 11 cycles. TCRdb ran MiXCR on the 5' RACE reads and lists one entry per CDR3 protein. The sample lists some 1.8 million distinct CDR3 sequences, around 42% seen once, with 20% to 25% in the top ten. Specimen: blood. The receptors come from a human donor in good health.

The rearrangement uses TRBV15 and TRBJ2-7; no firm D call. The end of the DNA fits TRBJ2-5 better, so the J call may be wrong. The CDR3 has 13 amino acids. CDR1 is LNHNV and CDR2 is YYDKDF in the germline V gene (reference sequence). The CDR3 spells CATSRDRIGTQYF. In nucleotides, the CDR3 is TGTGCCACCAGCAGAGATCGCATCGGGACCCAGTACTTC.

The V call is TRBV12-3 or TRBV12-4, the J call TRBJ2-3, with unresolved D. The CDR3 is 15 residues long. Trimming pared 5 bases from V and 4 bases from J, leaving 16 bases between. The CDR3 nucleotides are TGTGCCAGCAGTCGTTATACTCTATCCCCAGATACGCAGTATTTT. This translates into CASSRYTLSPDTQYF.

The CDR3 reads CASSVGTGEGQPQHF. As DNA, the CDR3 is TGTGCCAGCAGCGTAGGGACAGGGGAAGGTCAGCCCCAGCATTTT. This chain links TRBV9 with TRBJ1-5, with TRBD1 matching 9 bases. With V trimmed by 0 bases and J by 6 bases, 4 bases remained unmatched. Germline loops: CDR1 SGDLS, CDR2 YYNGEE. The CDR3 loop spans 15 amino acids. The full variable domain, rest sourced from reference TRBV9 and TRBJ1-5, is DSGVTQTPKHLITATGQRVTLRCSPRSGDLSVYWYQQSLDQGLQFLIQYYNGEERAKGNILERFSAQQFPDLHSELNLSSLELGDSALYFCASSVGTGEGQPQHFGDGTRLSIL.

About this clonotype: One end of the junction does not line up with germline, which may come from a read error. The rearrangement joins TRBV7-8 to TRBJ2-1; D is unclear. The CDR3 has 14 amino acids. The V gene's germline CDR1 is SGHVS and CDR2 FQNEAQ. The CDR3 coding sequence is TGTACCAGCAGCTTCGGGTTTAAAGCCAATGAGCAGTTCTTC. Translating it yields CTSSFGFKANEQFF. The whole variable domain, filled in from reference TRBV7-8 and TRBJ2-1, reads GAGVSQSPRYKVAKRGQDVALRCDPISGHVSLFWYQQALGQGPEFLTYFQNEAQLDKSGLPSDRFFAERPEGSVSTLKIQRTQQEDSAVYLCTSSFGFKANEQFFGPGTRLTVL.

This chain links TRBV30 with TRBJ1-4; unclear D gene. CDR3 size: 12 residues. Germline CDR1 reads GTSNPN; CDR2 reads SVGIG (reference sequence). Deletions cut 4 bases from V and 8 bases from J, with 11 bases between. The CDR3 DNA reads TGTGCCTGGACTGGAGGGAACGAAAAACTGTTTTTT. Amino acids: CAWTGGNEKLFF.

The chain employs TRBV28 and TRBJ1-4; D call uncertain. Trimming shortened V by 6 bases and J by 0 bases, and 17 bases separated the two germline ends. CDR1 is MDHEN and CDR2 is SYDVKM in the germline V gene. CDR3 size: 17 residues. DNA of the CDR3: TGTGCCAGCAGCCAGATCCTCGGTGGGGCAACTAATGAAAAACTGTTTTTT. This codes for CASSQILGGATNEKLFF.

This clonotype has more than one count but fewer than ten. The rearrangement uses TRBV20-1 and TRBJ2-1, with a tentative D call TRBD2 (5 bases). The CDR3 is 11 amino acids. The ends were cut back, 6 bases at V and 8 bases at J, with 11 bases in the middle. Per germline, CDR1 DFQATT and CDR2 SNEGSKA (reference sequence). CDR3 amino acids: CSAPGMYEQFF. CDR3 DNA sequence: TGCAGTGCCCCCGGGATGTATGAGCAGTTCTTC.

The V gene is TRBV20-1, the J gene TRBJ2-7; maybe TRBD2 (5 bases). CDR1 and CDR2 from the germline V gene are DFQATT and SNEGSKA (reference sequence). V lost 0 bases and J lost 7, with 16 bases in between. The CDR3 contains 14 residues. The CDR3 here is CSARDGRVREEQYF. CDR3 nucleotide sequence: TGCAGTGCTAGAGATGGGCGGGTAAGGGAGGAGCAGTACTTC.